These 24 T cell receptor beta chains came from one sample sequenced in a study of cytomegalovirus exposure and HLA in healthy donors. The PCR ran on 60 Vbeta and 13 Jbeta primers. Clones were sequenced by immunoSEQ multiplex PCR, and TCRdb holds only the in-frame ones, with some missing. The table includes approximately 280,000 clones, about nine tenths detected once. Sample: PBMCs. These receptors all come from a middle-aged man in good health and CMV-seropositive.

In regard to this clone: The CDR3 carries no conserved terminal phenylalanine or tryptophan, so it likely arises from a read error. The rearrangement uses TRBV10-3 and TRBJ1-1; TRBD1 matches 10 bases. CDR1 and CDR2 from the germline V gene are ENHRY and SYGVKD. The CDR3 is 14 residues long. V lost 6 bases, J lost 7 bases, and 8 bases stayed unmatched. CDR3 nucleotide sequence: TGTGCCATCAGCCCCAGGGACAGGGGCTTTGAAGCTTTCCTT. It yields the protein CAISPRDRGFEAFL.

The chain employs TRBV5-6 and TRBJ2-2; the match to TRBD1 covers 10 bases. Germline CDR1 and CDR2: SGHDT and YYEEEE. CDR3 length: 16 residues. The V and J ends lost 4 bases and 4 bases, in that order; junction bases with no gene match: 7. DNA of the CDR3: TGTGCCAGCAGCCTTCCGGGACAGGGGAGCACCGGGGAGCTGTTTTTT. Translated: CASSLPGQGSTGELFF.

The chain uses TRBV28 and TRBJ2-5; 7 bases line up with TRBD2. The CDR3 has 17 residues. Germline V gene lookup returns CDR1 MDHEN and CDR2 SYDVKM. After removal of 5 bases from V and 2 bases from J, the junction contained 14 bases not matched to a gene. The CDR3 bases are TGTGCCAGCAGTCCCCCCGTAAGGGCTAGCGGACAAGAGACCCAGTACTTC. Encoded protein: CASSPPVRASGQETQYF.

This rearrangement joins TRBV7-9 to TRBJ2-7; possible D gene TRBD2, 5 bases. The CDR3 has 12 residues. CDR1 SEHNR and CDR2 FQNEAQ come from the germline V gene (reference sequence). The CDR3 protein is CSLPNGAGVQYF. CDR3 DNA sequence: TGTTCCCTTCCTAATGGCGCCGGGGTACAGTACTTC.

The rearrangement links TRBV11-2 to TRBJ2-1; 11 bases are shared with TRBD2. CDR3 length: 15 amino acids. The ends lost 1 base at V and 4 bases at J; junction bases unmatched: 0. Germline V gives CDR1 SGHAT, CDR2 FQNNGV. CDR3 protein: CASSLVAGGYNEQFF. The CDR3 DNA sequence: TGTGCCAGCAGCTTAGTAGCGGGAGGGTACAATGAGCAGTTCTTC.

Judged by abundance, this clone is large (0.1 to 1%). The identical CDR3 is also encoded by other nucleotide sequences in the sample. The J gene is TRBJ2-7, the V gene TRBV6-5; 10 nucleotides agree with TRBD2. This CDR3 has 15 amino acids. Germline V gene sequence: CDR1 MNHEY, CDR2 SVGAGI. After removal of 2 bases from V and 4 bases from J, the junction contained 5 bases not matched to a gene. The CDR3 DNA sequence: TGTGCCAGCAGTTACGGAGCGGGAGGGCAGTACGAGCAGTACTTC. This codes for CASSYGAGGQYEQYF.

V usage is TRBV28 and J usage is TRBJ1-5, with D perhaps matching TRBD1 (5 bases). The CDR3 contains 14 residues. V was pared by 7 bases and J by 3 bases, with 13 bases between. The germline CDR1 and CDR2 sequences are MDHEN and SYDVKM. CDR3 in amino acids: CASNRRRDNQPQHF. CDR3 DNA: TGTGCCAGCAACAGGAGAAGGGACAATCAGCCCCAGCATTTT.

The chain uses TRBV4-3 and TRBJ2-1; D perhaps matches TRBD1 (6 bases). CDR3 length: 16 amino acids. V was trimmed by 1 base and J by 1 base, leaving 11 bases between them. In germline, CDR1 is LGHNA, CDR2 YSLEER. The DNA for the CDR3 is TGCGCCAGCAGCCAAGCTCCAGGGGTGTCCTACAATGAGCAGTTCTTC. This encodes CASSQAPGVSYNEQFF.

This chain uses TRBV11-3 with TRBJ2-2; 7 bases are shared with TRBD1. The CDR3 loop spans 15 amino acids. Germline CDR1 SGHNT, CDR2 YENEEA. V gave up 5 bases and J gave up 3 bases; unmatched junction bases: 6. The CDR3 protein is CASSHAGTDTGELFF. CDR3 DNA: TGTGCCAGCAGCCATGCCGGGACAGACACCGGGGAGCTGTTTTTT.

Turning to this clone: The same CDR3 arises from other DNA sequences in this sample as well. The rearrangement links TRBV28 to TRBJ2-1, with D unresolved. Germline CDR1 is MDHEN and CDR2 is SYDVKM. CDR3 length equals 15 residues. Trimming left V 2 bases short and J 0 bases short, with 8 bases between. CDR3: CASSLGRSSYNEQFF. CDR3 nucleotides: TGTGCCAGCAGTTTAGGTAGAAGCTCCTACAATGAGCAGTTCTTC.

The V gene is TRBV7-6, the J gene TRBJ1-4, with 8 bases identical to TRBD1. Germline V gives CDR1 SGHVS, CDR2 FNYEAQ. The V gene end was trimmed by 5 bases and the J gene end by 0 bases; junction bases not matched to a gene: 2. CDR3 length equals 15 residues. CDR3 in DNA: TGTGCCAGCAGCAGGACAGGGACAACTAATGAAAAACTGTTTTTT. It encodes CASSRTGTTNEKLFF.

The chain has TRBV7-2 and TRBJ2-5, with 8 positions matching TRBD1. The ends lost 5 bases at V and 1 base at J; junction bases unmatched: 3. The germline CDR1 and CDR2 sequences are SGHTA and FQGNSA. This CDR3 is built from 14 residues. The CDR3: CASSATGGQETQYF. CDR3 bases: TGTGCCAGCAGCGCCACAGGGGGCCAAGAGACCCAGTACTTC.

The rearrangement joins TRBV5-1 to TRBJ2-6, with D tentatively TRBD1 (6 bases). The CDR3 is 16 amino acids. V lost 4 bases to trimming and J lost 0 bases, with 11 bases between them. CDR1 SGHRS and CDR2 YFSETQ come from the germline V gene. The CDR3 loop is CASSVGHISGANVLTF. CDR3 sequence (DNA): TGCGCCAGCAGCGTGGGACACATCTCTGGGGCCAACGTCCTGACTTTC.

The DNA for the CDR3 is TGTGCCAGCAGCTTAGCGAGGGGGTACCGGTCTGGGGCCAACGTCCTGACTTTC. Translating gives CASSLARGYRSGANVLTF. This rearrangement joins TRBV7-8 to TRBJ2-6; D perhaps matches TRBD1 (6 bases). The V end was cut by 0 bases, the J end by 1 base, with 13 bases between. Germline CDR1 SGHVS, CDR2 FQNEAQ. There are 18 residues in the CDR3.

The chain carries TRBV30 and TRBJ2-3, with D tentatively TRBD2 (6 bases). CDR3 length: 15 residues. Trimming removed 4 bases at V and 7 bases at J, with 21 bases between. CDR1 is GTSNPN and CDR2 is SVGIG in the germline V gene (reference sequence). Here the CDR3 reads CAWMARDFGRYTQYF. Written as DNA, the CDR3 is TGTGCCTGGATGGCCAGGGACTTCGGCAGGTATACGCAGTATTTT.

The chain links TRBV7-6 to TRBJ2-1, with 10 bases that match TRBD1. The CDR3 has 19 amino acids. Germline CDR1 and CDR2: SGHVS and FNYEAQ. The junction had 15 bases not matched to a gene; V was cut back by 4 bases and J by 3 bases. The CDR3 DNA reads TGTGCCAGCAGCTCAAGACAGGGGGCGTCTAAACGGCTCTACAATGAGCAGTTCTTC. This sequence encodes CASSSRQGASKRLYNEQFF.

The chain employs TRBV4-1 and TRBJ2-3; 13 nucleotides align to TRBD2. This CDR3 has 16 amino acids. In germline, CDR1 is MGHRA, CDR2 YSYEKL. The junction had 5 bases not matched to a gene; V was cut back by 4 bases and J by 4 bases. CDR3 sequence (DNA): TGCGCCAGCAGCCGCGGACTAGCGGGAGTCGCAGATACGCAGTATTTT. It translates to CASSRGLAGVADTQYF.

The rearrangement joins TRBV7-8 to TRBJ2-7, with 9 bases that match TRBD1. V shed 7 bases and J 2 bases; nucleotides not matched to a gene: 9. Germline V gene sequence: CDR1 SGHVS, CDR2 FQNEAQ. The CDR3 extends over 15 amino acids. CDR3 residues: CASTLTGTGTYEQYF. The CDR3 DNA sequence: TGTGCCAGCACCCTTACCGGGACAGGGACCTACGAGCAGTACTTC.

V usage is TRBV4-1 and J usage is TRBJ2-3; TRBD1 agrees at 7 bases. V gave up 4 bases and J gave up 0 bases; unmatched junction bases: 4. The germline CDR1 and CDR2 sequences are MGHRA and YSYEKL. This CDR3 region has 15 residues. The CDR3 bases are TGCGCCAGCAGCCCCCGGGACAGTAGCACAGATACGCAGTATTTT. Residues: CASSPRDSSTDTQYF.

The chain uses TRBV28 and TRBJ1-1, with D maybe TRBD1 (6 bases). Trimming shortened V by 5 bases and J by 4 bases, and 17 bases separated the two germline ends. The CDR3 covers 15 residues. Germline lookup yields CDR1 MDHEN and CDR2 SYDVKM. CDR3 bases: TGTGCCAGCAGTAATGGGGGCGGGGGCTTCACTGAAGCTTTCTTT. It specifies CASSNGGGGFTEAFF. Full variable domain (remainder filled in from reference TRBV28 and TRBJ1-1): DVKVTQSSRYLVKRTGEKVFLECVQDMDHENMFWYRQDPGLGLRLIYFSYDVKMKEKGDIPEGYSVSREKKERFSLILESASTNQTSMYLCASSNGGGGFTEAFFGQGTRLTVV.

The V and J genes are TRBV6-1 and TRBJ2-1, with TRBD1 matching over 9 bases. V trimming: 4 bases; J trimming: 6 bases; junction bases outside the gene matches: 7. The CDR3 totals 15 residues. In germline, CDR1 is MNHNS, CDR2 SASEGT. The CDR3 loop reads CASSAAGTGRNEQFF. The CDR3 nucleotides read TGTGCCAGCAGTGCCGCCGGGACAGGGCGCAATGAGCAGTTCTTC.

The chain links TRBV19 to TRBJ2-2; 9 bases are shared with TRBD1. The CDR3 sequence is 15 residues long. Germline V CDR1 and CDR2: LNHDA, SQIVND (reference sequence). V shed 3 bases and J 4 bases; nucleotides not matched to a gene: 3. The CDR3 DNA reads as TGTGCCAGTAGTATGGGACAGGGAAGCACCGGGGAGCTGTTTTTT. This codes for CASSMGQGSTGELFF.

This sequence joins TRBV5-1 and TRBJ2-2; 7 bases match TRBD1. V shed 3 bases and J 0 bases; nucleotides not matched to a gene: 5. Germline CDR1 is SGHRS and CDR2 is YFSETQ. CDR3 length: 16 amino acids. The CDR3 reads CASSSWTGSNTGELFF. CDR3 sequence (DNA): TGCGCCAGCAGCTCCTGGACAGGTTCGAACACCGGGGAGCTGTTTTTT.

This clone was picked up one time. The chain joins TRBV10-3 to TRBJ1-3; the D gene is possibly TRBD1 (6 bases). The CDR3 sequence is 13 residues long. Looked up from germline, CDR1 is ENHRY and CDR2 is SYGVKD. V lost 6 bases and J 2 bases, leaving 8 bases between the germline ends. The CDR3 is CAIRAGAGNTIYF. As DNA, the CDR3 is TGTGCCATCAGGGCAGGGGCTGGAAACACCATATATTTT.